This TCR beta chain was sequenced in a study of post-analysis software for immune sequencing data. Presence of unique molecular identifiers characterized the TCR beta cDNA libraries. TCRdb called the PCR reads again in MiXCR, with one record for every CDR3 protein. Found here are fewer than 850,000 distinct CDR3 sequences, more than 45% of them singletons; the top ten hold roughly 4.4%. Findings and limits, study-wide: Roughly five TRBV segments appeared more often in patients than in controls, and TRBV5-6, TRBV5-1 and TRBV20-1 were among these.

About this clonotype: What it recognizes is unknown.

The trim removed 5 bases at V and 1 base at J, leaving 9 bases unmatched. There are 17 residues in the CDR3. CDR1 and CDR2 from the germline V gene are KGHDR and SFDVKD. This sequence originates from a girl aged 5 to 17 with multiple sclerosis. The chain links TRBV24-1 to TRBJ2-1; 8 nucleotides line up with TRBD1. The sequencing sample was made of blood. The CDR3 DNA sequence: TGTGCCACCAGTGGAAATTCCGGACAGGGTTCCTACAATGAGCAGTTCTTC. Amino acids: CATSGNSGQGSYNEQFF.